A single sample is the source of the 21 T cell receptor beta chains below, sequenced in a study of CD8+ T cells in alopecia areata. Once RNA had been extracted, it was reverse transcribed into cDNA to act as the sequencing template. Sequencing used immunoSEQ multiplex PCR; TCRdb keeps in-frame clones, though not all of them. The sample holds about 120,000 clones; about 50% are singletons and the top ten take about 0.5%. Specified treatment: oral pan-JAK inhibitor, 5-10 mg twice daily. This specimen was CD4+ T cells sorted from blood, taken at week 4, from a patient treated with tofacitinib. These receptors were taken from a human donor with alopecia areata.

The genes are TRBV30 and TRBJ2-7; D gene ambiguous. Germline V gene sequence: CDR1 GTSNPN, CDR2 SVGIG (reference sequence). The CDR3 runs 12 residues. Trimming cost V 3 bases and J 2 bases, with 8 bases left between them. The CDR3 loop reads CAWRALTYEQYF. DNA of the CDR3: TGTGCCTGGAGGGCTCTTACCTACGAGCAGTACTTC.

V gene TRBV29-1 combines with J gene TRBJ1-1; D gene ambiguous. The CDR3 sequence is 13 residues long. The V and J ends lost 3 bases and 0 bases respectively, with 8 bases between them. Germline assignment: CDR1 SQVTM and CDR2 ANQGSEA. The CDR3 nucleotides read TGCAGCGTTGATTCTCCCGTGAACACTGAAGCTTTCTTT. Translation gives CSVDSPVNTEAFF.

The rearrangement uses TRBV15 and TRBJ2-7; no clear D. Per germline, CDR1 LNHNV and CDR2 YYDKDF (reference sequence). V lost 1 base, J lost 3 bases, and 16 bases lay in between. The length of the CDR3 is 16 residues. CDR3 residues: CATSRASARHVYEQYF. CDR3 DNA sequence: TGTGCCACCAGCAGAGCCTCAGCACGACACGTCTACGAGCAGTACTTC.

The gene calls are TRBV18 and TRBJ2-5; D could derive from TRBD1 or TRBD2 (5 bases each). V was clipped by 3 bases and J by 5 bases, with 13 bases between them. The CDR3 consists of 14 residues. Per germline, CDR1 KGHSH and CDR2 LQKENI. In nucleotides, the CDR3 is TGTGCCAGCTCACCGCCCCAATGGGGGGAGACCCAGTACTTC. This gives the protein CASSPPQWGETQYF.

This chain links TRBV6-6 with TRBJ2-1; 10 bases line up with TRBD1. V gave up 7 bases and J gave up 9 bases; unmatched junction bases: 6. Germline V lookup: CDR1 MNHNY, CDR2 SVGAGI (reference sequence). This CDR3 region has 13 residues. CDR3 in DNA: TGTGCCAGCACCGAGACAGGGGGCACTGAGCAGTTCTTC. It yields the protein CASTETGGTEQFF.

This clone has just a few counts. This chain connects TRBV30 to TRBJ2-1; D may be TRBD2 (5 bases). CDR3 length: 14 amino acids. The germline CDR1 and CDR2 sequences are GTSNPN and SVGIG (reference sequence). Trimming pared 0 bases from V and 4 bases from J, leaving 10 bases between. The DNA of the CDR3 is TGTGCCTGGAGTGTTATGCCGGGATACAATGAGCAGTTCTTC. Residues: CAWSVMPGYNEQFF.

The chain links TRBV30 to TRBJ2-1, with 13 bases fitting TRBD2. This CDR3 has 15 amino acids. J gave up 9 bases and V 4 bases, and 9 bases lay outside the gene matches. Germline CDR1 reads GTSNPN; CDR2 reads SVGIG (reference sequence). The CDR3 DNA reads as TGTGCCTGGACAAGGACTAGCGGGAGCTTCAGTGAGCAGTTCTTC. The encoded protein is CAWTRTSGSFSEQFF.

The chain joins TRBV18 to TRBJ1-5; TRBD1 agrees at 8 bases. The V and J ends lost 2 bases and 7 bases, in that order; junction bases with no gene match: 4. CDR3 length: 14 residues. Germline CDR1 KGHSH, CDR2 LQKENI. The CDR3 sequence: CASSPDRGGQPQHF. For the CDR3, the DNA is TGTGCCAGCTCACCAGACAGGGGAGGACAGCCCCAGCATTTT. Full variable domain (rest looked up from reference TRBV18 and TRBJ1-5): NAGVMQNPRHLVRRRGQEARLRCSPMKGHSHVYWYRQLPEEGLKFMVYLQKENIIDESGMPKERFSAEFPKEGPSILRIQQVVRGDSAAYFCASSPDRGGQPQHFGDGTRLSIL.

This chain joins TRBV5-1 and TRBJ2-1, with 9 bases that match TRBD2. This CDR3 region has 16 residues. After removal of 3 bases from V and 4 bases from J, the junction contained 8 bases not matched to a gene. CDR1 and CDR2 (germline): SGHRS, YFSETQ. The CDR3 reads CASSWRAGGIYNEQFF. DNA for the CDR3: TGCGCCAGCAGCTGGCGAGCGGGAGGTATTTACAATGAGCAGTTCTTC.

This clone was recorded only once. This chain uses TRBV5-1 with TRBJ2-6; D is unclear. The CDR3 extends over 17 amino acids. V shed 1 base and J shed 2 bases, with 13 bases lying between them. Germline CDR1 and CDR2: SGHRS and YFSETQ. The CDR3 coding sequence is TGCGCCAGCAGCTTGAGGGCGGCACAAACTGGGGCCAACGTCCTGACTTTC. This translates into CASSLRAAQTGANVLTF.

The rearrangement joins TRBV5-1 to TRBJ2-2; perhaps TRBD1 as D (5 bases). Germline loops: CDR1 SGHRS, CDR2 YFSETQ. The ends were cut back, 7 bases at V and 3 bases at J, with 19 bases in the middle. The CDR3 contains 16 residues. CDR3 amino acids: CASGIFDSVYTGELFF. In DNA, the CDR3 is TGCGCCAGCGGTATATTCGACAGCGTTTACACCGGGGAGCTGTTTTTT.

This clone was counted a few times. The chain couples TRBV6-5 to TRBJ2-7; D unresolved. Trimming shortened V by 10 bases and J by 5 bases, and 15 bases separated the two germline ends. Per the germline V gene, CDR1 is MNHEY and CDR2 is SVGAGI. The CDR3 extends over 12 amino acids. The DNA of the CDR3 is TGTGCCACCAGCGTACGAGTCGACGAGCAGTACTTC. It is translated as CATSVRVDEQYF.

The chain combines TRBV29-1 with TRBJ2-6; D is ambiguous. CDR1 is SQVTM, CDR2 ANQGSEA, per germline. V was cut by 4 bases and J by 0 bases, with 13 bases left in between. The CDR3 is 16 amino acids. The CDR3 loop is CSVAGTSRSGANVLTF. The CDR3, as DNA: TGCAGCGTTGCGGGCACATCCCGCTCTGGGGCCAACGTCCTGACTTTC.

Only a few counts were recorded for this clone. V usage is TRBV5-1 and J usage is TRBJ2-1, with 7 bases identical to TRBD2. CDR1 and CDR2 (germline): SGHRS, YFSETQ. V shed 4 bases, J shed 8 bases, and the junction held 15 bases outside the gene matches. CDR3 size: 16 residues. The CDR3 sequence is CASSIGLSGAIDEQFF. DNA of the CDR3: TGCGCCAGCAGCATAGGACTGAGCGGGGCCATCGATGAGCAGTTCTTC.

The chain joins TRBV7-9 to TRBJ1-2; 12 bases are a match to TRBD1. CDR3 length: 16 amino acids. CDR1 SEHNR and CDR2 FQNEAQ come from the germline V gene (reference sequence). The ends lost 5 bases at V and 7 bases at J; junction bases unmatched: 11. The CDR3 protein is CASSPARDRGLSGYTF. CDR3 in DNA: TGTGCCAGCAGCCCCGCGAGGGACAGGGGGCTCAGTGGCTACACCTTC. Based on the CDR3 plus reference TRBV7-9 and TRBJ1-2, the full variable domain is DTGVSQNPRHKITKRGQNVTFRCDPISEHNRLYWYRQTLGQGPEFLTYFQNEAQLEKSRLLSDRFSAERPKGSFSTLEIQRTEQGDSAMYLCASSPARDRGLSGYTFGSGTRLTVV.

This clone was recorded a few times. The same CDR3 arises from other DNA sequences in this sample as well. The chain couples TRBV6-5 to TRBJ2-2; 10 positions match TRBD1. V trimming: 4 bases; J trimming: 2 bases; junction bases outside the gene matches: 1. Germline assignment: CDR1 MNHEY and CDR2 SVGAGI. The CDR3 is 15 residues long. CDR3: CASSWDRGNTGELFF. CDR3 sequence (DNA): TGTGCCAGCAGTTGGGACAGGGGCAACACCGGGGAGCTGTTTTTT.

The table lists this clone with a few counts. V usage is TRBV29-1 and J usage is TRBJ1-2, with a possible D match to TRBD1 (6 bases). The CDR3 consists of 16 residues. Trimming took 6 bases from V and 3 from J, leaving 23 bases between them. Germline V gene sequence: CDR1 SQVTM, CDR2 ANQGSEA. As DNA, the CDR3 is TGCAGCGTGATAAACTGGAACAGGGCCGCGGACTATGGCTACACCTTC. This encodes CSVINWNRAADYGYTF.

The CDR3 region is CASSPTRDRGRIGEQYF. The DNA for the CDR3 is TGTGCCAGCAGCCCGACGCGGGACAGGGGGCGCATAGGGGAGCAGTACTTC. This sequence joins TRBV5-8 and TRBJ2-7; 12 bases line up with TRBD1. This CDR3 is 17 amino acids long. Unmatched junction bases numbered 15, after V lost 4 bases and J lost 7 bases. The V gene's germline CDR1 is SGHTS and CDR2 YDEGEE.

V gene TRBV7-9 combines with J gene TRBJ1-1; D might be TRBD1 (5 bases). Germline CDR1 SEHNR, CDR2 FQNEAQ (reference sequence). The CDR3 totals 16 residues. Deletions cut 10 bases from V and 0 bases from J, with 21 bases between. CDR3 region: CATQRRQGLLNTEAFF. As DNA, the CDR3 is TGTGCCACCCAGAGGAGGCAGGGACTATTGAACACTGAAGCTTTCTTT.

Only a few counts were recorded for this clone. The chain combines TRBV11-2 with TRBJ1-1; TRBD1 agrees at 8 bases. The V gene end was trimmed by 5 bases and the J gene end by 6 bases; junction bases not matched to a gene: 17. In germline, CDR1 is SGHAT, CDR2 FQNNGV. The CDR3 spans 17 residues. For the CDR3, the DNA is TGTGCCAGCAGCCCCGGGACAGGTCTTCGTCGGGTCGCTGAAGCTTTCTTT. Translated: CASSPGTGLRRVAEAFF.

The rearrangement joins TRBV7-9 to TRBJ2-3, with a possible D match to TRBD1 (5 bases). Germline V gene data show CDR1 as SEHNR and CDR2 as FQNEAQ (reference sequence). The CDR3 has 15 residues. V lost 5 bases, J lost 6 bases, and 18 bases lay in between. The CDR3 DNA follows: TGTGCCAGCAGCACTCGACAGCTCTTCGGGGATACGCAGTATTTT. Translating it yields CASSTRQLFGDTQYF. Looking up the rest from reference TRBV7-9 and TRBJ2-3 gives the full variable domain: DTGVSQNPRHKITKRGQNVTFRCDPISEHNRLYWYRQTLGQGPEFLTYFQNEAQLEKSRLLSDRFSAERPKGSFSTLEIQRTEQGDSAMYLCASSTRQLFGDTQYFGPGTRLTVL.